A single sample is the source of the 5 T cell receptor beta chains below, sequenced in a study of cytomegalovirus exposure and HLA in healthy donors. A multiplex PCR was run with 60 Vbeta primers and 13 Jbeta primers. Using immunoSEQ multiplex PCR, the repertoire was profiled, and TCRdb retains in-frame clones only, with some absent. The data hold roughly 150,000 clones, with about 80% observed a single time. The specimen sequenced was PBMCs. The receptors were sampled from a woman aged 50 to 60 in good health and CMV-seropositive.

This clone occurred a few times. The chain employs TRBV4-3 and TRBJ1-1; D is possibly TRBD1 (5 bases). The CDR3 is 14 residues long. Deletions cut 1 base from V and 10 bases from J, with 16 bases between. The germline V gene has CDR1 LGHNA and CDR2 YSLEER. CDR3 sequence (DNA): TGCGCCAGCAGCCAAGTGGGGGGGAGGATCGGAGCTTTCTTT. Its translation is CASSQVGGRIGAFF.

The chain links TRBV30 to TRBJ2-1; D may be TRBD2 (5 bases). The CDR3 has 14 residues. The V gene's germline CDR1 is GTSNPN and CDR2 SVGIG (reference sequence). V was pared by 4 bases and J by 1 base, with 11 bases between. In nucleotides, the CDR3 is TGTGCCTGGAATCGGGGAAGGTCCTACAATGAGCAGTTCTTC. As protein: CAWNRGRSYNEQFF.

J is TRBJ1-6 and V is TRBV28, with a tentative D call TRBD1 (6 bases). CDR1 and CDR2 from the germline V gene are MDHEN and SYDVKM. CDR3 length equals 14 residues. V was cut by 7 bases and J by 7 bases, with 14 bases left in between. The CDR3 DNA sequence: TGTGCCAGCAAGGGCCCGGGGGGCAATTCACCCCTCCACTTT. This gives the protein CASKGPGGNSPLHF.

This clone was detected only once. The chain is built from TRBV2 and TRBJ1-1; D remains unclear. From germline, CDR1 is SNHLY and CDR2 FYNNEI. Deletions cut 7 bases from V and 4 bases from J, with 7 bases between. The length of the CDR3 is 11 residues. CDR3 in amino acids: CASILSTEAFF. Written as DNA, the CDR3 is TGTGCCAGCATTCTTAGCACTGAAGCTTTCTTT.

This clone was observed a single time. The V and J genes are TRBV5-1 and TRBJ1-1; D is perhaps TRBD1 (5 bases). V shed 5 bases and J shed 4 bases, with 9 bases lying between them. CDR3 length: 12 amino acids. The V gene's germline CDR1 is SGHRS and CDR2 YFSETQ. CDR3 DNA: TGCGCCAGCAGAGGGGAGGGCACTGAAGCTTTCTTT. It encodes CASRGEGTEAFF. Based on the CDR3 plus reference TRBV5-1 and TRBJ1-1, the full variable domain is KAGVTQTPRYLIKTRGQQVTLSCSPISGHRSVSWYQQTPGQGLQFLFEYFSETQRNKGNFPGRFSGRQFSNSRSEMNVSTLELGDSALYLCASRGEGTEAFFGQGTRLTVV.